These 4 T cell receptor beta chains share one sample of origin, sequenced in a study of T cell responses to AZD1222 COVID-19 vaccine. Clones were sequenced by immunoSEQ multiplex PCR, and TCRdb holds only the in-frame ones, with some missing. The sample has roughly 140,000 clones; roughly 91% are singletons. Specimen: peripheral blood, collected on day 0 of AZD1222 vaccination. The receptors originated from an adult in good health.

This clone was recorded once. The chain has TRBV5-4 and TRBJ2-7; D perhaps matches TRBD2 (6 bases). V shed 5 bases and J shed 2 bases, with 14 bases lying between them. Per the germline V gene, CDR1 is SGHNT and CDR2 is YYREEE (reference sequence). CDR3 length: 14 amino acids. DNA of the CDR3: TGTGCCAGCAGGCGTGGCCGGGAGACCTACGAGCAGTACTTC. Translation: CASRRGRETYEQYF.

This chain joins TRBV7-9 and TRBJ2-6; D not resolved. The V gene's germline CDR1 is SEHNR and CDR2 FQNEAQ (reference sequence). Trimming took 2 bases from V and 2 from J, leaving 7 bases between them. The CDR3 spans 15 residues. The CDR3 loop reads CASSLSLPGANVLTF. The CDR3 region has the DNA TGTGCCAGCAGCTTAAGTCTTCCTGGGGCCAACGTCCTGACTTTC. Combining the CDR3 with reference TRBV7-9 and TRBJ2-6 gives the whole variable domain DTGVSQNPRHKITKRGQNVTFRCDPISEHNRLYWYRQTLGQGPEFLTYFQNEAQLEKSRLLSDRFSAERPKGSFSTLEIQRTEQGDSAMYLCASSLSLPGANVLTFGAGSRLTVL.

This clone occurred once. This chain links TRBV7-3 with TRBJ1-6; D is undetermined. In germline, CDR1 is SGHTA, CDR2 FQGTGA. The CDR3 is 15 residues long. V dropped 1 base and J dropped 10 bases, with 14 bases sitting between them. CDR3 in amino acids: CASSLNGAVNSPLHF. The CDR3 DNA reads as TGTGCCAGCAGCTTAAATGGAGCGGTGAACTCACCCCTCCACTTT.

This chain joins TRBV5-1 and TRBJ2-7; the match to TRBD2 covers 7 bases. This CDR3 region has 14 residues. V gave up 0 bases and J gave up 5 bases; unmatched junction bases: 5. The germline V gene encodes CDR1 SGHRS and CDR2 YFSETQ. The CDR3 sequence: CASSLAAGEDEQYF. The CDR3 DNA sequence: TGCGCCAGCAGCTTGGCCGCGGGAGAGGACGAGCAGTACTTC.